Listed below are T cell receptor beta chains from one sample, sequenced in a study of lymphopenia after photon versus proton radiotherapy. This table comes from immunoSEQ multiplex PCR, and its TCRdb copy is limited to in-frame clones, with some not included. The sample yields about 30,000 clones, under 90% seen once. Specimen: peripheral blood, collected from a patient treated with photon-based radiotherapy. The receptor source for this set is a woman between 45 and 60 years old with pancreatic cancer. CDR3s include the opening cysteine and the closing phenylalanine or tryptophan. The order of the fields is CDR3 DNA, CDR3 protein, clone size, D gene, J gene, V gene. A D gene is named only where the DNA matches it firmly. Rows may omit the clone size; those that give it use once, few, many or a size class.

cdr3_nt: TGCGCCAGCAGCTTGGTGTCGGCGGCGGGAGCGAACGAGCAGTACTTC
cdr3_aa: CASSLVSAAGANEQYF
clone_size: NA
d_call: TRBD2
j_call: TRBJ2-7
v_call: TRBV5-1

cdr3_nt: TGTGCCAGCAGCTTACGACAGCCTGGGTGGGAGACCCAGTACTTC
cdr3_aa: CASSLRQPGWETQYF
clone_size: NA
d_call: NA
j_call: TRBJ2-5
v_call: TRBV7-9

cdr3_nt: TGTGCCAGAAGCTTGTGGGCGGTTTTCGAGCAGTTCTTC
cdr3_aa: CARSLWAVFEQFF
clone_size: NA
d_call: NA
j_call: TRBJ2-1
v_call: TRBV5-3

cdr3_nt: TGTGCCAGCAGCCCCGGGACAGGGGCCTCTGGGGCCAACGTCCTGACTTTC
cdr3_aa: CASSPGTGASGANVLTF
clone_size: NA
d_call: TRBD1
j_call: TRBJ2-6
v_call: TRBV11-2

cdr3_nt: TGTGCCAGCAGTGAAGGGACCCTAGCGGGAGGCTACAATGAGCAGTTCTTC
cdr3_aa: CASSEGTLAGGYNEQFF
clone_size: NA
d_call: TRBD2
j_call: TRBJ2-1
v_call: TRBV6-1

cdr3_nt: TGTGCCAGCAGTTTTAAAGGGCATGGGCCAAACACTGAAGCTTTCTTT
cdr3_aa: CASSFKGHGPNTEAFF
clone_size: NA
d_call: NA
j_call: TRBJ1-1
v_call: TRBV28

cdr3_nt: TGTGCCTGGAGTCCGTACCCTCTTAACAGGGAGAATGAGCAGCTCTTC
cdr3_aa: CAWSPYPLNRENEQLF
clone_size: NA
d_call: NA
j_call: TRBJ2-1
v_call: TRBV30

cdr3_nt: TGTGCCAGCAGCCGACAGGGCTCCCTTCCCCTCTCTGGGGCCAACGTCCTGACTTTC
cdr3_aa: CASSRQGSLPLSGANVLTF
clone_size: NA
d_call: TRBD1
j_call: TRBJ2-6
v_call: TRBV9

cdr3_nt: TGTGCCACCAGCAGAGAGAAACTTCAAGAGACCCAGTACTTC
cdr3_aa: CATSREKLQETQYF
clone_size: few
d_call: NA
j_call: TRBJ2-5
v_call: TRBV15

cdr3_nt: TGTGCCAGCAGCTTAGACGGAGGACAGAGCACAGATACGCAGTATTTT
cdr3_aa: CASSLDGGQSTDTQYF
clone_size: NA
d_call: NA
j_call: TRBJ2-3
v_call: TRBV7-9

cdr3_nt: TGTGCCAGCAGCTTATCCCGCGATGCTGGAAACATTCAGTACTTC
cdr3_aa: CASSLSRDAGNIQYF
clone_size: once
d_call: NA
j_call: TRBJ2-4
v_call: TRBV7-2

cdr3_nt: TGTGCCGGGGGATCGACTAGCAATCAGCCCCAGCATTTT
cdr3_aa: CAGGSTSNQPQHF
clone_size: few
d_call: NA
j_call: TRBJ1-5
v_call: TRBV2

cdr3_nt: TGTGCCAGCAGCCGAAGATCAGGGTGGAACACCGGGGAGCTGTTTTTT
cdr3_aa: CASSRRSGWNTGELFF
clone_size: NA
d_call: NA
j_call: TRBJ2-2
v_call: TRBV14

cdr3_nt: TGTGCCAGCAGTTTACTGGCGGGAGGAGGAACCGGGGAGCTGTTTTTT
cdr3_aa: CASSLLAGGGTGELFF
clone_size: NA
d_call: TRBD2
j_call: TRBJ2-2
v_call: TRBV27

cdr3_nt: TGTGCCATCAGTGAACCGACTCTTTACCTCTATGGCTACACCTTC
cdr3_aa: CAISEPTLYLYGYTF
clone_size: NA
d_call: NA
j_call: TRBJ1-2
v_call: TRBV10-3

cdr3_nt: TGCAGTGCTCCGATCATCTACGAGCAGTACTTC
cdr3_aa: CSAPIIYEQYF
clone_size: NA
d_call: NA
j_call: TRBJ2-7
v_call: TRBV20-1

cdr3_nt: TGTGCCAGCAGCTTGGGACTAGCGGCAGATACGCAGTATTTT
cdr3_aa: CASSLGLAADTQYF
clone_size: NA
d_call: TRBD2
j_call: TRBJ2-3
v_call: TRBV7-2

cdr3_nt: TGTGCCAGTAGTATAGATAGCGGGAGAGGGCCAGATACGCAGTATTTT
cdr3_aa: CASSIDSGRGPDTQYF
clone_size: NA
d_call: TRBD2
j_call: TRBJ2-3
v_call: TRBV19

cdr3_nt: TGTGCCAGCAGTATACAGGGGGAAGAAAAACTGTTTTTT
cdr3_aa: CASSIQGEEKLFF
clone_size: NA
d_call: TRBD1
j_call: TRBJ1-4
v_call: TRBV2

cdr3_nt: TGTGCCAGCAGTTCGAGACAGCATAGCAATCAGCCCCAGCATTTT
cdr3_aa: CASSSRQHSNQPQHF
clone_size: NA
d_call: NA
j_call: TRBJ1-5
v_call: TRBV27

cdr3_nt: TGTGCCAGCAGTGAAGGAGGCCAGGGGAGACACGAGCAGTACTTC
cdr3_aa: CASSEGGQGRHEQYF
clone_size: NA
d_call: NA
j_call: TRBJ2-7
v_call: TRBV2

cdr3_nt: TGTGCCAGCAGCACCTCCGGGGGTGGTCAGCCCCAGCATTTT
cdr3_aa: CASSTSGGGQPQHF
clone_size: NA
d_call: NA
j_call: TRBJ1-5
v_call: TRBV28

cdr3_nt: TGTGCCAGCAGCCTTATGCGCGAGCAGTACTTC
cdr3_aa: CASSLMREQYF
clone_size: NA
d_call: NA
j_call: TRBJ2-7
v_call: TRBV28

cdr3_nt: TGTGCCACCAGCAGAGCGGATTCTCCTAGTTACGAGCAGTACTTC
cdr3_aa: CATSRADSPSYEQYF
clone_size: NA
d_call: NA
j_call: TRBJ2-7
v_call: TRBV15

cdr3_nt: TGTGCCAGCAGCGTAGTGGGGGGCACCCAAGAGACCCAGTACTTC
cdr3_aa: CASSVVGGTQETQYF
clone_size: NA
d_call: NA
j_call: TRBJ2-5
v_call: TRBV9

cdr3_nt: TGTGCCAGCCTAGACAGGGAGCGTAATCAGCCCCAGCATTTT
cdr3_aa: CASLDRERNQPQHF
clone_size: NA
d_call: TRBD1
j_call: TRBJ1-5
v_call: TRBV19

cdr3_nt: TGTGCCACCAGCCCACAAGGGGGGCTCGGTCAGCCCCAGCATTTT
cdr3_aa: CATSPQGGLGQPQHF
clone_size: NA
d_call: NA
j_call: TRBJ1-5
v_call: TRBV15

cdr3_nt: TGTGCCACCAGCAGGGACCCCAGCTTGAGGGCCTACGAGCAGTACTTC
cdr3_aa: CATSRDPSLRAYEQYF
clone_size: NA
d_call: NA
j_call: TRBJ2-7
v_call: TRBV15

cdr3_nt: TGTGCCAGCAGGCCCGGGACAGGGAGGAATCAGCCCCAGCATTTT
cdr3_aa: CASRPGTGRNQPQHF
clone_size: NA
d_call: TRBD1
j_call: TRBJ1-5
v_call: TRBV27

cdr3_nt: TGCGCCAGCAGCTTTGGAGGATCTAGCACAGATACGCAGTATTTT
cdr3_aa: CASSFGGSSTDTQYF
clone_size: NA
d_call: NA
j_call: TRBJ2-3
v_call: TRBV5-1